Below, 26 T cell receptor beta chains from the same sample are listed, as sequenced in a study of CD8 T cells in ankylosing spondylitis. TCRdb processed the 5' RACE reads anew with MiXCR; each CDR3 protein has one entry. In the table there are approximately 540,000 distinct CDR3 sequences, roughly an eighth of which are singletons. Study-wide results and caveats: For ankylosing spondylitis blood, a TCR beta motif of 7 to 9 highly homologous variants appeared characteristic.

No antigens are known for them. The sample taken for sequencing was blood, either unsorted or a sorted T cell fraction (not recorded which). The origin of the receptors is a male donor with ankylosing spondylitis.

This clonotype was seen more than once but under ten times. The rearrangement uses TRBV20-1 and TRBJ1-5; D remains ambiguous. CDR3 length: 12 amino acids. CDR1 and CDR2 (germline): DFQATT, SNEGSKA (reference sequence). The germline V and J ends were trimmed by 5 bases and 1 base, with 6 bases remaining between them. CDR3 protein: CSAVQSNQPQHF. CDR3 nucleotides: TGCAGTGCTGTACAGAGCAATCAGCCCCAGCATTTT.

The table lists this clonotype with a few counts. CDR3 DNA sequence: TGTGCCAGCAACCGGGGCTTCCAAGAGACCCAGTACTTC. It yields the protein CASNRGFQETQYF. The chain combines TRBV25-1 with TRBJ2-5; D is tentatively TRBD1 or TRBD2 (5 bases each). The germline V and J ends were trimmed by 7 bases and 1 base, with 10 bases remaining between them. Germline CDR1 MGHDK, CDR2 SYGVNS. The CDR3 is 13 amino acids.

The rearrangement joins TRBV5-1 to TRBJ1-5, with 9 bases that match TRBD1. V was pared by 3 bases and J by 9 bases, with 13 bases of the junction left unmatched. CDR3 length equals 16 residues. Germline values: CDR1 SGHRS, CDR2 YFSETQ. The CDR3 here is CASSWDGQGSGWPQHF. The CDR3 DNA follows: TGCGCCAGCAGCTGGGACGGACAGGGGAGCGGCTGGCCCCAGCATTTT.

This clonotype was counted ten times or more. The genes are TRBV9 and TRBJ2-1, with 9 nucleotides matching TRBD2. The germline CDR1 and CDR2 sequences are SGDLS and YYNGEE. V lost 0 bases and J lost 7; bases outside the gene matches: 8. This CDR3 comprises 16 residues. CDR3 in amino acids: CASSVVGGRAWNEQFF. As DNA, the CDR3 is TGTGCCAGCAGCGTAGTGGGCGGGAGGGCCTGGAATGAGCAGTTCTTC.

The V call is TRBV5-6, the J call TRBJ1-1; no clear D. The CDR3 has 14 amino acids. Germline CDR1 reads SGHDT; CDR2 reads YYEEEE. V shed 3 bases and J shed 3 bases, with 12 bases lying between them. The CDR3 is CASSWSPSDTEAFF. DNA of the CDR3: TGTGCCAGCAGCTGGAGCCCCTCCGACACTGAAGCTTTCTTT.

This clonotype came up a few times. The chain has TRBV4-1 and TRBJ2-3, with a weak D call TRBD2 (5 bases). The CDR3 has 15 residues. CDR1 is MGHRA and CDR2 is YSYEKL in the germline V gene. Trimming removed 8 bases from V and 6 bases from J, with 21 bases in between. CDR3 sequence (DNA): TGCGCCAGCGGATTGTTAGGGAGTGTAGGGGATACGCAGTATTTT. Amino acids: CASGLLGSVGDTQYF.

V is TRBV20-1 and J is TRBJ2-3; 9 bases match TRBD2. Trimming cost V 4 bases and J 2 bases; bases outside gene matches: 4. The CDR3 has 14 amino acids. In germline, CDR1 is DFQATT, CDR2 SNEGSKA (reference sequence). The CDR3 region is CSATTSGYTDTQYF. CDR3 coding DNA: TGCAGTGCTACGACTAGCGGATACACAGATACGCAGTATTTT.

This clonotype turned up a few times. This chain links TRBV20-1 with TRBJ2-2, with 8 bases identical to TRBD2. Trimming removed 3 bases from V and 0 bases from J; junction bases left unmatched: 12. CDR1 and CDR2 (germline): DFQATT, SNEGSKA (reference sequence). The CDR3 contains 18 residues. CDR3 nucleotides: TGCAGTGCTAGTTCGGTCAGTAGCGGGGACACGAACACCGGGGAGCTGTTTTTT. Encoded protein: CSASSVSSGDTNTGELFF.

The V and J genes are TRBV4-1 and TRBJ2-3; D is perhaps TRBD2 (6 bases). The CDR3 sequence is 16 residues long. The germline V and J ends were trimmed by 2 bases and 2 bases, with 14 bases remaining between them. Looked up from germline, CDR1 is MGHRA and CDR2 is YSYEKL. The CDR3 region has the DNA TGCGCCAGCAGCCAACTAGGAACGGGAGCCACAGATACGCAGTATTTT. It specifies CASSQLGTGATDTQYF.

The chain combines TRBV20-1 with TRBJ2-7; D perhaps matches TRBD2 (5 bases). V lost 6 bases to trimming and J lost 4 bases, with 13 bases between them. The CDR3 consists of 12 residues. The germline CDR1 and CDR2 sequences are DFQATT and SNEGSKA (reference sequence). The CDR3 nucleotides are TGCAGTGCACCACCGACGGGGTACGAGCAGTACTTC. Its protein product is CSAPPTGYEQYF.

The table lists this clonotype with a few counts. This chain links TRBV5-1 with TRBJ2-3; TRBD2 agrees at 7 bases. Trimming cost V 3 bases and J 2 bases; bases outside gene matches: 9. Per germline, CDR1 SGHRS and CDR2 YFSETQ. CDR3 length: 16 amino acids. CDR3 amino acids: CASSSNSGRTTDTQYF. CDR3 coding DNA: TGCGCCAGCAGCTCCAATAGCGGGCGGACCACAGATACGCAGTATTTT.

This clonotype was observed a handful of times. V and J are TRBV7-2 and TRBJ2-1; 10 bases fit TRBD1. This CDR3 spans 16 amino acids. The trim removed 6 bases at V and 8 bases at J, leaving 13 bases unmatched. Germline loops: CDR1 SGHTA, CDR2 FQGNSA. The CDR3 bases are TGTGCCAGCAGTCAAGTGGGGGACAGGGGTTTGGATGAGCAGTTCTTC. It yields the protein CASSQVGDRGLDEQFF.

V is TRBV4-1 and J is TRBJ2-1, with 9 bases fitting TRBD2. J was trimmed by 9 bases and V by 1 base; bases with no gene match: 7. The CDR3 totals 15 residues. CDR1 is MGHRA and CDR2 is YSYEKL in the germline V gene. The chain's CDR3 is CASSQGGTSSSEQFF. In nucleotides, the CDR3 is TGCGCCAGCAGCCAAGGGGGGACTAGCTCTAGTGAGCAGTTCTTC.

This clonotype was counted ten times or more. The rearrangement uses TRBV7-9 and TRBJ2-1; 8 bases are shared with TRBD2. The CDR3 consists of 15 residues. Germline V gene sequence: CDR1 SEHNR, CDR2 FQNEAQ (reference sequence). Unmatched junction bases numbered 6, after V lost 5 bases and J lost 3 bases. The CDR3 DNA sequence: TGTGCCAGCAGCCATACTAGCGGAGACTACAATGAGCAGTTCTTC. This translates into CASSHTSGDYNEQFF.

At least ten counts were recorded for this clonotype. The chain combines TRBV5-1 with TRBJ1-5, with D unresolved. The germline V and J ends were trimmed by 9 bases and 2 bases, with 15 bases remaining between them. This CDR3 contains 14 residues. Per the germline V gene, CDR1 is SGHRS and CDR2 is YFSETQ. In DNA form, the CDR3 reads TGCGCCACCCGGATAGACCAACGCAATCAGCCCCAGCATTTT. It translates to CATRIDQRNQPQHF.

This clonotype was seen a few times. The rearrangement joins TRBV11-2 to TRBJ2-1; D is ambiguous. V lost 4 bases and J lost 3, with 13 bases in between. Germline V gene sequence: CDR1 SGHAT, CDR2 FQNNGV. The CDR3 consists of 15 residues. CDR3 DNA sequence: TGTGCCAGCAGCTCGCGACGTCAACTCTACAATGAGCAGTTCTTC. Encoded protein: CASSSRRQLYNEQFF.

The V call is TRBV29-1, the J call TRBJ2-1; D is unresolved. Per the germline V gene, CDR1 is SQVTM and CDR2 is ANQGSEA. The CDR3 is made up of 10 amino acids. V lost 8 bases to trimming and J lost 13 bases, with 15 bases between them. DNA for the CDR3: TGCAGCTCATTAAGCCCCCCTCAGTTCTTC. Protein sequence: CSSLSPPQFF.

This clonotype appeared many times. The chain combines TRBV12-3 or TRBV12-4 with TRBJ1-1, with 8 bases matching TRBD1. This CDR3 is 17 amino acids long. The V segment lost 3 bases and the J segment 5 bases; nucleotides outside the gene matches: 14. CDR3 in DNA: TGTGCCAGCAGTTTCGACAGGGGATTCAACCTGGGGACTGAAGCTTTCTTT. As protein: CASSFDRGFNLGTEAFF.

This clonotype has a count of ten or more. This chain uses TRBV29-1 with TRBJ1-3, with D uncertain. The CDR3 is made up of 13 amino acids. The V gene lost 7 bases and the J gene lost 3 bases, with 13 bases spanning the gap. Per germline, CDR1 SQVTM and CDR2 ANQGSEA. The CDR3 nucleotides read TGCAGCGCCACCCCGGGGTTTGGAAACACCATATATTTT. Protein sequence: CSATPGFGNTIYF.

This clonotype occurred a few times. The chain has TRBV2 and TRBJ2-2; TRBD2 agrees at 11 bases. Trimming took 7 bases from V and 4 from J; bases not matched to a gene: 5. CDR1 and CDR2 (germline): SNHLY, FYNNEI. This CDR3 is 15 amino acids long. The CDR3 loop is CASKLAGAVTGELFF. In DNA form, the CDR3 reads TGTGCCAGCAAACTAGCGGGAGCGGTCACCGGGGAGCTGTTTTTT.

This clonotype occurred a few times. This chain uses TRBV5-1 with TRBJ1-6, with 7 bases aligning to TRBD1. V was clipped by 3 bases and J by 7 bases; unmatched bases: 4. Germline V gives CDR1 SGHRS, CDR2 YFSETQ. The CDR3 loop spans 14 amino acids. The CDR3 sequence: CASSSGQLNSPLHF. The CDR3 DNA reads TGCGCCAGCAGCTCGGGACAGCTCAATTCACCCCTCCACTTT.

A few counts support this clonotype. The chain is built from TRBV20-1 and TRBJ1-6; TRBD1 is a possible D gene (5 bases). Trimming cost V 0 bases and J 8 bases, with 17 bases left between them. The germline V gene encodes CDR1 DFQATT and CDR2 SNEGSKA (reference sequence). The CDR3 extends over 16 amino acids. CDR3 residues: CSARDPGTAVDSPLHF. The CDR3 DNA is TGCAGTGCTAGAGACCCCGGGACGGCAGTTGATTCACCCCTCCACTTT.

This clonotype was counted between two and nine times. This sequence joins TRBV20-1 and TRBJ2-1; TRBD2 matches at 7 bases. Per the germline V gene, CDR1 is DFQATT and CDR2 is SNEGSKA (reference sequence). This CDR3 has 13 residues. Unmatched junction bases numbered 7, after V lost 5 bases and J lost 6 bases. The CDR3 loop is CSAFGGSRNEQFF. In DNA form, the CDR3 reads TGCAGTGCTTTCGGCGGGAGTCGCAATGAGCAGTTCTTC.

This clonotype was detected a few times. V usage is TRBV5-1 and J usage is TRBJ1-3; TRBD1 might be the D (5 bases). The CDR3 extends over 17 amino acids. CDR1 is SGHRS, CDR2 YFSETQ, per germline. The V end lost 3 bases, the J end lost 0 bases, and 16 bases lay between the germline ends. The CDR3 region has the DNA TGCGCCAGCAGCTCGGGGGACGGAACTAGCTCTGGAAACACCATATATTTT. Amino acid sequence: CASSSGDGTSSGNTIYF.

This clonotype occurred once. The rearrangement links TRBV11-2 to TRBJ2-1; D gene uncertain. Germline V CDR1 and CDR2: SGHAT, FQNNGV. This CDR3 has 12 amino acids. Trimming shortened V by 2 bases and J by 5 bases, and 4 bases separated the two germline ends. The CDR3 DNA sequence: TGTGCCAGCAGCTTAAATAACAATGAGCAGTTCTTC. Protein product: CASSLNNNEQFF.

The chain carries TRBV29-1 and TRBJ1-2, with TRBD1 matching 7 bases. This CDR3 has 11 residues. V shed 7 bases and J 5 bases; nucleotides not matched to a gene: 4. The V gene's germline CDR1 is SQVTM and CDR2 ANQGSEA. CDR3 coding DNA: TGCAGCGAGGGGGCGGAATATGGCTACACCTTC. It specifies CSEGAEYGYTF.